The 4 T cell receptor beta chains presented below share a single source sample, sequenced in a study of cytomegalovirus exposure and HLA in healthy donors. Primers included in the PCR were 60 Vbeta and 13 Jbeta primers. Clones were sequenced by immunoSEQ multiplex PCR, and TCRdb holds only the in-frame ones, with some missing. The sample consists of 100,000 to 150,000 clones, 74% of them appearing once. The sample consisted of PBMCs. These receptors all stem from a male donor in good health and CMV-seronegative.

V gene TRBV27 combines with J gene TRBJ2-7, with a possible D match to TRBD2 (5 bases). The germline V gene has CDR1 MNHEY and CDR2 SMNVEV (reference sequence). The length of the CDR3 is 15 residues. The V end was cut by 8 bases, the J end by 3 bases, with 20 bases between. The CDR3 DNA follows: TGTGCCAGCCGGCCCTCCGAGGGCACCGGCTACGAGCAGTACTTC. It is translated as CASRPSEGTGYEQYF.

This clone was counted a few times. This chain connects TRBV14 to TRBJ2-3; 7 bases are a match to TRBD1. With 4 bases clipped from V and 6 bases from J, the junction kept 7 bases outside the gene matches. CDR1 is SGHDN, CDR2 FVKESK, per germline. The CDR3 runs 14 residues. CDR3 nucleotide sequence: TGTGCCAGCAGCCCTTTAGACAGGGTGGATACGCAGTATTTT. It is translated as CASSPLDRVDTQYF. The full variable domain, in which reference TRBV14 and TRBJ2-3 provide the parts outside the CDR3, is EAGVTQFPSHSVIEKGQTVTLRCDPISGHDNLYWYRRVMGKEIKFLLHFVKESKQDESGMPNNRFLAERTGGTYSTLKVQPAELEDSGVYFCASSPLDRVDTQYFGPGTRLTVL.

The V gene is TRBV28, the J gene TRBJ2-2, with TRBD2 as a possible D gene (5 bases). Germline assignment: CDR1 MDHEN and CDR2 SYDVKM. Trimming took 7 bases from V and 3 from J, leaving 6 bases between them. The CDR3 spans 12 residues. CDR3 sequence: CASTGDTGELFF. The CDR3 DNA sequence: TGTGCCAGCACCGGGGACACCGGGGAGCTGTTTTTT.

This clone was picked up a small number of times. This sequence joins TRBV6-4 and TRBJ1-2; possible D gene TRBD1, 5 bases. Trimming left V 4 bases short and J 8 bases short, with 14 bases between. CDR3 length equals 13 residues. CDR1 MRHNA and CDR2 SNTAGT come from the germline V gene. The CDR3 protein is CASSAGTYLGYTF. The CDR3 DNA follows: TGTGCCAGCAGTGCCGGGACTTATTTAGGCTACACCTTC.